The 3 T cell receptor beta chains below were found in one sample sequenced in a study of blood T cell repertoires in COVID-19. Sequencing used immunoSEQ multiplex PCR; TCRdb keeps in-frame clones, though not all of them. The sample shows under 95,000 clones, less than 90% of them seen only once. Sequencing used peripheral blood. Receptor source: a man older than 75 in a cohort sampled during active COVID-19.

This clone was observed once. V and J are TRBV27 and TRBJ2-1; the D gene is possibly TRBD1 (6 bases). The ends were cut back, 5 bases at V and 7 bases at J, with 15 bases in the middle. Germline V gene lookup returns CDR1 MNHEY and CDR2 SMNVEV (reference sequence). This CDR3 spans 14 amino acids. CDR3 bases: TGTGCCAGCAGTGGAACGGTCAGGGGAAATGAGCAGTTCTTC. The encoded protein is CASSGTVRGNEQFF.

The rearrangement links TRBV7-2 to TRBJ1-1; D unclear. CDR1 is SGHTA, CDR2 FQGNSA, per germline. Trimming cost V 1 base and J 2 bases, with 5 bases left between them. The CDR3 has 13 amino acids. The DNA for the CDR3 is TGTGCCAGCAGCTTAGTTATTAACACTGAAGCTTTCTTT. Amino acids: CASSLVINTEAFF.

The V and J genes are TRBV7-7 and TRBJ1-1; D ambiguous. Trimming stripped 5 bases from V and 5 bases from J, with 12 bases between. CDR3 size: 13 residues. Looked up from germline, CDR1 is SSHAT and CDR2 is FNYEAQ (reference sequence). The CDR3: CASSADLRTEAFF. The CDR3 DNA sequence: TGTGCCAGCAGCGCCGACCTGCGGACTGAAGCTTTCTTT.